These T cell receptor beta chains were read from a single sample in a study of blood T cell repertoires in COVID-19. The data were produced by immunoSEQ multiplex PCR, yet TCRdb's version contains in-frame clones alone and is incomplete. The sample records about 190,000 clones, about nine tenths being singletons. The sample was peripheral blood. The source is a man aged 30 to 39 with acute or convalescent COVID-19. CDR3s include the opening cysteine and the closing phenylalanine or tryptophan. D genes are given only for firm matches. Clone size is given for some rows only: seen once, a few or many times, or a class if the clone is expanded.

size,length,V,D,J,DNA,CDR3
-,16,TRBV6-1,-,TRBJ1-1,TGTGCCAGCAGTGAAGTGCTCGGCAGGGTTGACACTGAAGCTTTCTTT,CASSEVLGRVDTEAFF
-,13,TRBV5-8,TRBD1,TRBJ1-1,TGTGCCAGCAGGAGGACAGGGTCCGTTGAAGCTTTCTTT,CASRRTGSVEAFF
-,15,TRBV3-1/TRBV3-2,TRBD2,TRBJ2-3,TGTGCCAGCAGCCGGCGGGGTAGCGGGGCAGATACGCAGTATTTT,CASSRRGSGADTQYF
-,14,TRBV4-1,-,TRBJ1-5,TGCGCCAGCAGCCAAGCAGGCAGCAATCAGCCCCAGCATTTT,CASSQAGSNQPQHF
once,15,TRBV6-5,-,TRBJ2-2,TGTGCCAGCACCAAGGGGCTCAAGAACACCGGGGAGCTGTTTTTT,CASTKGLKNTGELFF
-,13,TRBV3-1/TRBV3-2,-,TRBJ1-1,TGTGCCAGCAGCCTTTCAACCTCGAGGAAAGCTTTCTTT,CASSLSTSRKAFF
-,13,TRBV6-5,-,TRBJ2-2,TGTGCCAGCAGTTACATCGGGTCCGGGGAGCTGTTTTTT,CASSYIGSGELFF
-,17,TRBV25-1,-,TRBJ1-4,TGTGCCAGCAGTGATATGAGGGCCCTCGCAACTAATGAAAAACTGTTTTTT,CASSDMRALATNEKLFF
-,12,TRBV10-3,TRBD1,TRBJ2-7,TGTGCCATAGGACAGGGGGTATGGGAGCAGTACTTC,CAIGQGVWEQYF
once,15,TRBV27,TRBD1,TRBJ2-7,TGTGCCAGCAGTTCGACCGGGACAGGGCTTTACGAGCAGTACTTC,CASSSTGTGLYEQYF
-,15,TRBV7-9,TRBD2,TRBJ2-5,TGTGCCAGCAGCTTAGCCCTAGCGGGAGGGGAGACCCAGTACTTC,CASSLALAGGETQYF
-,17,TRBV24-1,-,TRBJ2-1,TGTGCCACCAGTGATCCTAGCCGCACGGGGGCCTACAATGAGCAGTTCTTC,CATSDPSRTGAYNEQFF
once,13,TRBV29-1,TRBD2,TRBJ2-7,TGCAGCGTTGAAGGCGGGGGGGCCTACGAGCAGTACTTC,CSVEGGGAYEQYF
-,13,TRBV30,-,TRBJ1-6,TGTGCCTGGAGTGTACTAAATGCTCTACCCCTCCACTTT,CAWSVLNALPLHF